This is a list of T cell receptor beta chains from one sample in a study of cytomegalovirus exposure and HLA in healthy donors. Only in-frame clones appear in the TCRdb table, and some are missing; sequencing was by immunoSEQ multiplex PCR. Of some 160,000 clones detected, over 70% appear once; the ten largest clones hold about 1.8%. Sequencing was performed on PBMCs. These receptors all stem from a woman in her thirties or forties in good health and CMV-seronegative. Each CDR3 is given with its conserved first and last residue. A D gene is named only where the DNA matches it firmly. Not all rows give a size; the values are once, few, many and, for expanded clones, a class.

D gene: -
J gene: TRBJ2-5
clone size: -
V gene: TRBV28
CDR3 protein: CASSIQLARQETQYF
CDR3 DNA: TGTGCCAGCAGTATTCAACTAGCCCGCCAAGAGACCCAGTACTTC

D gene: -
J gene: TRBJ2-2
clone size: once
V gene: TRBV9
CDR3 protein: CASSVADSPGELFF
CDR3 DNA: TGTGCCAGCAGCGTAGCGGACAGCCCCGGGGAGCTGTTTTTT

D gene: -
J gene: TRBJ1-3
clone size: -
V gene: TRBV5-1
CDR3 protein: CASSLEPLPSEHTIYF
CDR3 DNA: TGCGCCAGCAGCTTGGAACCCCTACCCTCTGAGCACACCATATATTTT

D gene: -
J gene: TRBJ1-6
clone size: -
V gene: TRBV5-1
CDR3 protein: CASRTGGGVSYSPLHF
CDR3 DNA: TGCGCCAGCAGAACGGGGGGGGGAGTGAGTTATTCACCCCTCCACTTT

D gene: -
J gene: TRBJ1-5
clone size: -
V gene: TRBV28
CDR3 protein: CASSLGGWGGVSQPQHF
CDR3 DNA: TGTGCCAGCAGTTTAGGAGGTTGGGGGGGGGTAAGTCAGCCCCAGCATTTT

D gene: TRBD1
J gene: TRBJ1-2
clone size: -
V gene: TRBV5-6
CDR3 protein: CASSSRTGVKGYTF
CDR3 DNA: TGTGCCAGCAGCTCTCGGACAGGGGTGAAAGGCTACACCTTC

D gene: -
J gene: TRBJ1-1
clone size: few
V gene: TRBV28
CDR3 protein: CASSGDVRTRRSAEAFF
CDR3 DNA: TGTGCCAGCTCGGGGGACGTAAGGACGAGAAGAAGTGCTGAAGCTTTCTTT

D gene: TRBD2
J gene: TRBJ2-7
clone size: -
V gene: TRBV5-4
CDR3 protein: CASTQGSGSSGYEQYF
CDR3 DNA: TGTGCCAGCACTCAGGGGAGCGGGAGTTCGGGCTACGAGCAGTACTTC

D gene: TRBD1
J gene: TRBJ1-2
clone size: -
V gene: TRBV11-2
CDR3 protein: CASSSIGQGKFYGYTF
CDR3 DNA: TGTGCCAGCAGCTCCATCGGACAGGGAAAGTTCTATGGCTACACCTTC

D gene: -
J gene: TRBJ1-1
clone size: -
V gene: TRBV5-1
CDR3 protein: CASSLSRNTEAFF
CDR3 DNA: TGCGCCAGCAGCTTGTCGAGGAACACTGAAGCTTTCTTT

D gene: -
J gene: TRBJ1-5
clone size: -
V gene: TRBV5-8
CDR3 protein: CASSLAGEVRQPQHF
CDR3 DNA: TGTGCCAGCAGCTTGGCCGGGGAAGTTCGTCAGCCCCAGCATTTT

D gene: -
J gene: TRBJ2-1
clone size: -
V gene: TRBV5-8
CDR3 protein: CASSFAGYRYNEQFF
CDR3 DNA: TGTGCCAGCAGCTTTGCGGGATACAGGTACAATGAGCAGTTCTTC

D gene: -
J gene: TRBJ1-1
clone size: -
V gene: TRBV5-5
CDR3 protein: CASSLGVQNTEAFF
CDR3 DNA: TGTGCCAGCAGCTTGGGAGTCCAGAACACTGAAGCTTTCTTT

D gene: TRBD1
J gene: TRBJ2-5
clone size: -
V gene: TRBV7-6
CDR3 protein: CASSLSSSGGQETQYF
CDR3 DNA: TGTGCCAGCAGCTTATCGAGCTCAGGGGGTCAAGAGACCCAGTACTTC

D gene: TRBD2
J gene: TRBJ2-1
clone size: -
V gene: TRBV6-4
CDR3 protein: CASSDRLAEGLDEQFF
CDR3 DNA: TGTGCCAGCAGTGACAGACTAGCTGAAGGTTTGGATGAGCAGTTCTTC

D gene: TRBD1
J gene: TRBJ1-1
clone size: -
V gene: TRBV7-9
CDR3 protein: CASSSAYTGAYEAFF
CDR3 DNA: TGTGCCAGCAGCTCAGCATATACAGGGGCGTATGAAGCTTTCTTT

D gene: TRBD2
J gene: TRBJ2-1
clone size: -
V gene: TRBV14
CDR3 protein: CASSPGLAGPLRNEQFF
CDR3 DNA: TGTGCCAGCAGCCCCGGACTAGCGGGTCCCCTAAGGAATGAGCAGTTCTTC

D gene: TRBD2
J gene: TRBJ2-7
clone size: -
V gene: TRBV5-4
CDR3 protein: CASSWDYPSYEQYF
CDR3 DNA: TGTGCCAGCAGCTGGGACTATCCCTCCTACGAGCAGTACTTC

D gene: TRBD2
J gene: TRBJ2-6
clone size: -
V gene: TRBV27
CDR3 protein: CASSVGRGLSSGANVLTF
CDR3 DNA: TGTGCCAGCAGTGTCGGGAGGGGGTTGTCCTCTGGGGCCAACGTCCTGACTTTC

D gene: TRBD2
J gene: TRBJ2-7
clone size: -
V gene: TRBV23-1
CDR3 protein: CASSLAGVPYEQYF
CDR3 DNA: TGCGCCAGCAGCCTAGCGGGGGTCCCCTACGAGCAGTACTTC

D gene: TRBD1
J gene: TRBJ1-1
clone size: once
V gene: TRBV19
CDR3 protein: CASSIGGQGGEAFF
CDR3 DNA: TGTGCCAGTAGTATAGGTGGACAGGGAGGTGAAGCTTTCTTT

D gene: -
J gene: TRBJ2-3
clone size: few
V gene: TRBV4-1
CDR3 protein: CASSQVEGTDTQYF
CDR3 DNA: TGCGCCAGCAGCCAAGTGGAGGGCACAGATACGCAGTATTTT

D gene: -
J gene: TRBJ2-2
clone size: once
V gene: TRBV13
CDR3 protein: CASSLGGNTGELFF
CDR3 DNA: TGTGCCAGCAGCTTGGGAGGGAACACCGGGGAGCTGTTTTTT

D gene: -
J gene: TRBJ1-1
clone size: few
V gene: TRBV6-5
CDR3 protein: CASIPQVGTEAFF
CDR3 DNA: TGTGCCAGCATTCCACAGGTGGGGACTGAAGCTTTCTTT

D gene: -
J gene: TRBJ1-6
clone size: -
V gene: TRBV4-1
CDR3 protein: CASSQPTGDNSPLHF
CDR3 DNA: TGCGCCAGCAGCCAACCGACAGGAGATAATTCACCCCTCCACTTT

D gene: TRBD1
J gene: TRBJ1-5
clone size: -
V gene: TRBV18
CDR3 protein: CASSPEGGRNQPQHF
CDR3 DNA: TGTGCCAGCTCACCTGAAGGGGGCAGGAATCAGCCCCAGCATTTT

D gene: TRBD2
J gene: TRBJ2-7
clone size: -
V gene: TRBV28
CDR3 protein: CASSSSGGAYEQYF
CDR3 DNA: TGTGCCAGCAGTTCTAGCGGGGGGGCCTACGAGCAGTACTTC

D gene: -
J gene: TRBJ1-5
clone size: -
V gene: TRBV19
CDR3 protein: CATRGLAPYHQPQHF
CDR3 DNA: TGTGCCACCCGGGGACTAGCGCCATATCATCAGCCCCAGCATTTT

D gene: -
J gene: TRBJ1-2
clone size: -
V gene: TRBV4-1
CDR3 protein: CASSQRNLPGRDGYTF
CDR3 DNA: TGCGCCAGCAGCCAAAGGAATTTGCCAGGGAGGGATGGCTACACCTTC

D gene: -
J gene: TRBJ1-1
clone size: -
V gene: TRBV28
CDR3 protein: CASSYSLVANTEAFF
CDR3 DNA: TGTGCCAGCAGTTATTCTTTAGTTGCGAACACTGAAGCTTTCTTT

D gene: TRBD1
J gene: TRBJ1-1
clone size: -
V gene: TRBV11-2
CDR3 protein: CASSDTGGRVDTEAFF
CDR3 DNA: TGTGCCAGCAGCGACACAGGGGGCCGGGTGGACACTGAAGCTTTCTTT

D gene: -
J gene: TRBJ2-1
clone size: -
V gene: TRBV5-1
CDR3 protein: CASSLEARAGNEQFF
CDR3 DNA: TGCGCCAGCAGCTTGGAAGCGAGGGCGGGGAATGAGCAGTTCTTC

D gene: TRBD1
J gene: TRBJ1-2
clone size: -
V gene: TRBV29-1
CDR3 protein: CSLDRGQGGYTF
CDR3 DNA: TGCAGCCTAGACAGGGGGCAAGGTGGCTACACCTTC

D gene: -
J gene: TRBJ1-1
clone size: -
V gene: TRBV7-8
CDR3 protein: CASSLVQVFTEAFF
CDR3 DNA: TGTGCCAGCAGCTTAGTCCAGGTTTTTACTGAAGCTTTCTTT

D gene: -
J gene: TRBJ2-7
clone size: -
V gene: TRBV10-1
CDR3 protein: CASSAGLTYEQYF
CDR3 DNA: TGCGCCAGCAGCGCGGGCTTGACCTACGAGCAGTACTTC

D gene: TRBD1
J gene: TRBJ1-1
clone size: -
V gene: TRBV5-1
CDR3 protein: CASRLPGQGLSEAFF
CDR3 DNA: TGCGCCAGCAGGCTACCGGGACAGGGGCTTTCTGAAGCTTTCTTT

D gene: -
J gene: TRBJ1-1
clone size: few
V gene: TRBV2
CDR3 protein: CASSQTFLTTEAFF
CDR3 DNA: TGTGCCAGCAGTCAGACATTTTTGACCACTGAAGCTTTCTTT

D gene: -
J gene: TRBJ2-2
clone size: -
V gene: TRBV4-1
CDR3 protein: CASSQEGGAGELFF
CDR3 DNA: TGCGCCAGCAGCCAAGAAGGCGGGGCCGGGGAGCTGTTTTTT

D gene: -
J gene: TRBJ2-6
clone size: -
V gene: TRBV2
CDR3 protein: CASSDWGAGANVLTF
CDR3 DNA: TGTGCCAGCAGTGATTGGGGGGCTGGGGCCAACGTCCTGACTTTC

D gene: -
J gene: TRBJ1-2
clone size: -
V gene: TRBV28
CDR3 protein: CASSLPLRMDYGYTF
CDR3 DNA: TGTGCCAGCAGTTTACCCCTCAGGATGGACTATGGCTACACCTTC

D gene: -
J gene: TRBJ1-5
clone size: -
V gene: TRBV19
CDR3 protein: CASSIELGQPQHF
CDR3 DNA: TGTGCCAGTAGTATAGAGCTCGGTCAGCCCCAGCATTTT

D gene: TRBD2
J gene: TRBJ2-3
clone size: -
V gene: TRBV28
CDR3 protein: CASSFQSSGTDTQYF
CDR3 DNA: TGTGCCAGCAGCTTCCAATCTAGCGGGACAGATACGCAGTATTTT

D gene: TRBD1
J gene: TRBJ1-4
clone size: -
V gene: TRBV9
CDR3 protein: CASSPGQAWVANEKLFF
CDR3 DNA: TGTGCCAGCAGCCCTGGACAGGCGTGGGTGGCTAATGAAAAACTGTTTTTT

D gene: TRBD1
J gene: TRBJ1-2
clone size: -
V gene: TRBV11-1
CDR3 protein: CASSPPTGAVYGYTF
CDR3 DNA: TGTGCCAGCAGCCCTCCGACAGGGGCGGTATATGGCTACACCTTC

D gene: TRBD1
J gene: TRBJ1-4
clone size: few
V gene: TRBV6-6
CDR3 protein: CASSPRTGYEKLFF
CDR3 DNA: TGTGCCAGCAGTCCCCGGACAGGGTATGAAAAACTGTTTTTT

D gene: -
J gene: TRBJ1-2
clone size: few
V gene: TRBV20-1
CDR3 protein: CSGAKTGGYTF
CDR3 DNA: TGCAGTGGCGCAAAGACAGGAGGCTACACCTTC

D gene: -
J gene: TRBJ2-3
clone size: once
V gene: TRBV10-1
CDR3 protein: CASSGTSTDTQYF
CDR3 DNA: TGCGCCAGCAGTGGGACTAGCACAGATACGCAGTATTTT

D gene: -
J gene: TRBJ1-2
clone size: -
V gene: TRBV6-5
CDR3 protein: CASSYGQPLYGYTF
CDR3 DNA: TGTGCCAGCAGTTACGGACAGCCCCTCTATGGCTACACCTTC

D gene: TRBD1
J gene: TRBJ1-1
clone size: -
V gene: TRBV19
CDR3 protein: CASGQGAGTEAFF
CDR3 DNA: TGTGCCAGTGGACAGGGGGCAGGAACTGAAGCTTTCTTT

D gene: -
J gene: TRBJ1-1
clone size: -
V gene: TRBV6-4
CDR3 protein: CASSDSNGLNTEAFF
CDR3 DNA: TGTGCCAGCAGTGACTCGAACGGGTTGAACACTGAAGCTTTCTTT

D gene: TRBD1
J gene: TRBJ2-2
clone size: -
V gene: TRBV10-3
CDR3 protein: CAISDPGTGSNTGELFF
CDR3 DNA: TGTGCCATCAGTGATCCCGGGACAGGCTCGAACACCGGGGAGCTGTTTTTT

D gene: -
J gene: TRBJ1-4
clone size: -
V gene: TRBV5-1
CDR3 protein: CASSPTFPGTNEKLFF
CDR3 DNA: TGCGCCAGCAGCCCTACCTTCCCAGGGACTAATGAAAAACTGTTTTTT

D gene: TRBD1
J gene: TRBJ2-7
clone size: -
V gene: TRBV7-8
CDR3 protein: CASSPRDSTYEQYF
CDR3 DNA: TGTGCCAGCAGCCCCCGGGACAGCACCTACGAGCAGTACTTC

D gene: -
J gene: TRBJ1-5
clone size: -
V gene: TRBV28
CDR3 protein: CASSLKYAGASNQPQHF
CDR3 DNA: TGTGCCAGCAGTTTGAAGTATGCAGGGGCGAGCAATCAGCCCCAGCATTTT

D gene: -
J gene: TRBJ1-2
clone size: -
V gene: TRBV6-1
CDR3 protein: CASSTQGPALYGYTF
CDR3 DNA: TGTGCCAGTAGTACCCAGGGGCCGGCCCTCTATGGCTACACCTTC

D gene: -
J gene: TRBJ1-2
clone size: -
V gene: TRBV14
CDR3 protein: CASSQVGARSNYGYTF
CDR3 DNA: TGTGCCAGCAGCCAAGTAGGGGCGCGATCTAACTATGGCTACACCTTC

D gene: TRBD1
J gene: TRBJ2-7
clone size: few
V gene: TRBV9
CDR3 protein: CASSAMTGSEQYF
CDR3 DNA: TGTGCCAGCAGCGCTATGACAGGGAGCGAGCAGTACTTC

D gene: TRBD1
J gene: TRBJ2-1
clone size: once
V gene: TRBV15
CDR3 protein: CATSRAGTGANEQFF
CDR3 DNA: TGTGCCACCAGCAGAGCCGGGACAGGGGCAAATGAGCAGTTCTTC

D gene: -
J gene: TRBJ2-7
clone size: -
V gene: TRBV7-9
CDR3 protein: CASSAYEEQYF
CDR3 DNA: TGTGCCAGCAGCGCCTATGAAGAGCAGTACTTC